This TCR beta chain was captured by sequencing in a study of cytomegalovirus exposure and HLA in healthy donors. About the study: A prior study identified approximately 110 million unique TCR beta sequences from about 179 million T cells. Study-wide findings and caveats: A few V segments could not be told apart, such as TRBV6-2 and TRBV6-3, and were left out.

Primers included in the PCR were 60 Vbeta and 13 Jbeta primers. Measured with immunoSEQ multiplex PCR; TCRdb has only the in-frame clones, and not every one. The sample records 55,000 to 80,000 clones, 70% to 85% being singletons. Regarding this clone: Its antigen remains unidentified.

The CDR3 length is 17 residues. V lost 3 bases and J lost 5; bases outside the gene matches: 8. CDR1 and CDR2 from the germline V gene are SGHNT and YYREEE (reference sequence). This sequence joins TRBV5-4 and TRBJ2-2, with 12 bases matching TRBD1. Sequencing was performed on PBMCs. This clonotype was sampled from a man aged 55 to 70 in good health and CMV-seropositive. This CDR3 reads CASSSGTGGARTGELFF. The CDR3 DNA is TGTGCCAGCAGCTCCGGGACAGGGGGCGCAAGAACCGGGGAGCTGTTTTTT.